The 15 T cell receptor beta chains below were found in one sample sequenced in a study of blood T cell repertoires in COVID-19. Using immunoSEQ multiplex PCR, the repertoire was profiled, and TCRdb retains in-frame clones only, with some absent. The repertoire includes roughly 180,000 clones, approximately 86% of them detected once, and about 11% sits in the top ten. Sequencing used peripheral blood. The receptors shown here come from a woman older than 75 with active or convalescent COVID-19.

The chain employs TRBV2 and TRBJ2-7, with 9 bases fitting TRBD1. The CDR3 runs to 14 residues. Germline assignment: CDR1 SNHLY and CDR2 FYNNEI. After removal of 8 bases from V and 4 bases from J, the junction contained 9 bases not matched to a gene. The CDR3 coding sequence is TGTGCCAGCCAAATAGGGACAGGGCTGTACGAGCAGTACTTC. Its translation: CASQIGTGLYEQYF.

CDR3: CASSRGQITGELFF. The CDR3 nucleotides read TGTGCCAGCAGCCGGGGACAGATCACCGGGGAGCTGTTTTTT. V gene TRBV6-5 combines with J gene TRBJ2-2, with 7 bases lining up with TRBD1. V was pared by 6 bases and J by 4 bases, with 5 bases of the junction left unmatched. Per germline, CDR1 MNHEY and CDR2 SVGAGI. This CDR3 is 14 amino acids long.

As DNA, the CDR3 is TGTGCCATTTCGGAGATCTGCTATGGCTACACCTTC. The encoded protein is CAISEICYGYTF. The V and J genes are TRBV27 and TRBJ1-2, with D hard to call. Deletions cut 10 bases from V and 4 bases from J, with 13 bases between. CDR1 and CDR2 (germline): MNHEY, SMNVEV (reference sequence). This CDR3 comprises 12 residues.

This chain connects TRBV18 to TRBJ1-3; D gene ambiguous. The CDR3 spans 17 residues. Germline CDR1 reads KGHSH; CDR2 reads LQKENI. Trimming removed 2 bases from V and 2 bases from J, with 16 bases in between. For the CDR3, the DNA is TGTGCCAGCTCACCAACTGAGCCAGGTCCTCCTGGAAACACCATATATTTT. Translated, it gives CASSPTEPGPPGNTIYF. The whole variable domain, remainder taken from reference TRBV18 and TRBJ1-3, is NAGVMQNPRHLVRRRGQEARLRCSPMKGHSHVYWYRQLPEEGLKFMVYLQKENIIDESGMPKERFSAEFPKEGPSILRIQQVVRGDSAAYFCASSPTEPGPPGNTIYFGEGSWLTVV.

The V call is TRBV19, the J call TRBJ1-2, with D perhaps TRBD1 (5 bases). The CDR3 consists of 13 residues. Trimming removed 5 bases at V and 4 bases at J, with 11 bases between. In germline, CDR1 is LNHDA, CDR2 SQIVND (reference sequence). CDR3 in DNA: TGTGCCAGTAGTGTGTCAGGGCTCTATGGCTACACCTTC. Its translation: CASSVSGLYGYTF.

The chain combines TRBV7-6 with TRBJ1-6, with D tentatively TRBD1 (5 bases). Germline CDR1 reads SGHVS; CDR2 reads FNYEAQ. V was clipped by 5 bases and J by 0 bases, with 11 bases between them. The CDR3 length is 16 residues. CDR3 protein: CASSLRQSSYNSPLHF. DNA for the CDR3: TGTGCCAGCAGCCTGCGACAGAGCTCCTATAATTCACCCCTCCACTTT.

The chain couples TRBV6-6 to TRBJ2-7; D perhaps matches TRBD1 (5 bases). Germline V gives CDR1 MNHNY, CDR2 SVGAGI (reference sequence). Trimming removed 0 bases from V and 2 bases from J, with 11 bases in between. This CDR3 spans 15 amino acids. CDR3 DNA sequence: TGTGCCAGCAGTTACTCGGCAGGGCAAACCTACGAGCAGTACTTC. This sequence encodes CASSYSAGQTYEQYF.

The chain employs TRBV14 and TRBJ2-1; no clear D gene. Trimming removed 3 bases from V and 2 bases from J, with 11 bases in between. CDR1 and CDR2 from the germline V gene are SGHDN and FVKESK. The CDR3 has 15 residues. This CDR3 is CASSQFRLTYNEQFF. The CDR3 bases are TGTGCCAGCAGCCAGTTTCGGTTGACCTACAATGAGCAGTTCTTC.

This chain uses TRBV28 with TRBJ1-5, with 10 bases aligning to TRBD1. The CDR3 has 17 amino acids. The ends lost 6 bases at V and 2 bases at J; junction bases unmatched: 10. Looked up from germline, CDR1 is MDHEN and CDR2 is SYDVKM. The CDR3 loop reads CASRPPGTGARNQPQHF. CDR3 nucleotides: TGTGCCAGCAGACCGCCCGGGACAGGGGCTCGCAATCAGCCCCAGCATTTT. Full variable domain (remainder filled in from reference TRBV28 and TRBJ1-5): DVKVTQSSRYLVKRTGEKVFLECVQDMDHENMFWYRQDPGLGLRLIYFSYDVKMKEKGDIPEGYSVSREKKERFSLILESASTNQTSMYLCASRPPGTGARNQPQHFGDGTRLSIL.

Here the CDR3 DNA reads TGTGCCAGCAGCCTTAGCGGGGGCTACAATGAGCAGTTCTTC. It specifies CASSLSGGYNEQFF. The chain joins TRBV7-9 to TRBJ2-1; 9 nucleotides line up with TRBD2. Germline V gene lookup returns CDR1 SEHNR and CDR2 FQNEAQ (reference sequence). Trimming removed 5 bases from V and 3 bases from J; junction bases left unmatched: 2. CDR3 length equals 14 residues.

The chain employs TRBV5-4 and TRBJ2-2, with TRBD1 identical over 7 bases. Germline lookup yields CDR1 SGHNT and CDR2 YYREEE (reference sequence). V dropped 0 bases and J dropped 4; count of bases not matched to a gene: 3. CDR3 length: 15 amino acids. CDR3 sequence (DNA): TGTGCCAGCAGCTTGGCGGACAGGTCCACCGGGGAGCTGTTTTTT. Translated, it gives CASSLADRSTGELFF.

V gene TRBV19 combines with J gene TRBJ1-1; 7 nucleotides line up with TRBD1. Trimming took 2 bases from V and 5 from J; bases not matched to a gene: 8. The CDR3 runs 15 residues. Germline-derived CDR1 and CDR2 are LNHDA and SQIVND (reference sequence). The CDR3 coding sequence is TGTGCCAGTAGTATAATACGCAGGGGGAAGACTGAAGCTTTCTTT. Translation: CASSIIRRGKTEAFF.

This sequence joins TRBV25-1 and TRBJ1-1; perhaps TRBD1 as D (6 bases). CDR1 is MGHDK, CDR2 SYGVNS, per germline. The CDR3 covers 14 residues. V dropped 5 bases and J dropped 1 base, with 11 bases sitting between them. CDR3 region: CASSLEGGNTEAFF. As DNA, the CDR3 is TGTGCCAGCAGTCTGGAAGGGGGGAACACTGAAGCTTTCTTT.

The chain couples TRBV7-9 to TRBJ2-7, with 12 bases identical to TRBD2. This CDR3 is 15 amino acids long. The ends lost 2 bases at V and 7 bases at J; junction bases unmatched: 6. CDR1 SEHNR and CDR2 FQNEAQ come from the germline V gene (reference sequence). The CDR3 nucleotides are TGTGCCAGCAGCTTACTAGCGGGAGGGCCTGGGGAGCAGTACTTC. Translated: CASSLLAGGPGEQYF.

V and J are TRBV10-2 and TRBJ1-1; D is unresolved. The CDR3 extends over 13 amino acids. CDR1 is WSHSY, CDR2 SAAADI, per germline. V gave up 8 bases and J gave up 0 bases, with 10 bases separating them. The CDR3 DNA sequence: TGCGCCAGCCACTCAGACTTGAACACTGAAGCTTTCTTT. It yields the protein CASHSDLNTEAFF.